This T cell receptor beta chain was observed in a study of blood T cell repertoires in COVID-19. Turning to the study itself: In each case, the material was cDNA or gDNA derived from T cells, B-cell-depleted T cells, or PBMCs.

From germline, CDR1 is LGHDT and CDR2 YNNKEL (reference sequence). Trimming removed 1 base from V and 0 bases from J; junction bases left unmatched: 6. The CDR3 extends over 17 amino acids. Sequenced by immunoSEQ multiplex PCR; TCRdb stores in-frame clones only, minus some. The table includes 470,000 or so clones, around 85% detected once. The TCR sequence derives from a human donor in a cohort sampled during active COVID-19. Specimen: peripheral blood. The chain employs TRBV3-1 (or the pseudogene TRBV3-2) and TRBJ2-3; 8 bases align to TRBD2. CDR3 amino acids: CASSQVGSGGSTDTQYF. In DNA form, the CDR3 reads TGTGCCAGCAGCCAAGTGGGGAGCGGGGGAAGCACAGATACGCAGTATTTT.